A selection of T cell receptor beta chains follows, all from one sample in a study of blood T cell repertoires in COVID-19. Measured with immunoSEQ multiplex PCR; TCRdb has only the in-frame clones, and not every one. The sample records around 300,000 clones, around 90% being singletons. Sequenced sample: peripheral blood. The receptor source for this set is a man aged 18-30 years with active or convalescent COVID-19. CDR3s include the opening cysteine and the closing phenylalanine or tryptophan. A D gene is named only where the DNA matches it firmly. Expanded clones get a size class; other rows say once, few or many, or leave the size out.

TGTGCCAGCAGGCGGGAGGTCGGCGTTTCACCCCTCCACTTT	CASRREVGVSPLHF	.	TRBJ1-6	14	TRBV2	.
TGTGCCTCGCGGCAATTAAGGAGTCAGCCCCAGCATTTT	CASRQLRSQPQHF	.	TRBJ1-5	13	TRBV27	.
TGTGCCAGCAGCTTAGGGACTAGCGGGAGGGCCCAGTACTTC	CASSLGTSGRAQYF	TRBD2	TRBJ2-5	14	TRBV7-9	.
TGTGCCAGCAGCCAACCGACTAGCGGGGGAGACAATGAGCAGTTCTTC	CASSQPTSGGDNEQFF	TRBD2	TRBJ2-1	16	TRBV5-4	.
TGTGCCAGTAGTACCCCGGGACAAGAAAACACCATATATTTT	CASSTPGQENTIYF	.	TRBJ1-3	14	TRBV19	.
TGTGCCAGCAGCCAAACCAGGGACTGGCGTACGCAGTATTTT	CASSQTRDWRTQYF	.	TRBJ2-3	14	TRBV3-1/TRBV3-2	.
TGTGCCAGTAGTATTGGGGGGGGTCCGGTGTTCGCGCAGTACTTC	CASSIGGGPVFAQYF	TRBD2	TRBJ2-7	15	TRBV19	.
TGTGCCAGCAGCCAAAGGGGGTCTGGAGAGACCCAGTACTTC	CASSQRGSGETQYF	.	TRBJ2-5	14	TRBV11-2	few
TGTGCCAGCAGCCACCGGGGAGCTGGAAACACCATATATTTT	CASSHRGAGNTIYF	.	TRBJ1-3	14	TRBV14	.
TGTGCCAGCAGCTTAGTCGTTTGGAACACTGAAGCTTTCTTT	CASSLVVWNTEAFF	.	TRBJ1-1	14	TRBV7-2	.
TGCAGTGCCCCACAGGGCTACGAGCAGTACTTC	CSAPQGYEQYF	.	TRBJ2-7	11	TRBV20-1	.
TGTGCCAGCAGCCAAGATCGCGGGACTGAAGCTTTCTTT	CASSQDRGTEAFF	.	TRBJ1-1	13	TRBV3-1/TRBV3-2	.
TGTGCCAGCAGCTTCCCCCGCCTAGCGGGGGGGCGAGATACGCAGTATTTT	CASSFPRLAGGRDTQYF	TRBD2	TRBJ2-3	17	TRBV7-9	.
TGTGCCAGCAGCGTAGCGGGGGGGAAAGAGACCCAGTACTTC	CASSVAGGKETQYF	TRBD2	TRBJ2-5	14	TRBV9	.
TGTGCCTGGCCGGGACAGAGCTACGAGCAGTACTTC	CAWPGQSYEQYF	TRBD1	TRBJ2-7	12	TRBV30	.
TGTGCCAGCAGCCAAGAGGCGATGTCAGGGCGCGGCTACACCTTC	CASSQEAMSGRGYTF	.	TRBJ1-2	15	TRBV3-1/TRBV3-2	.
TGTGCCAGCAGCTTGCTCCCAGGGTGGCAATACGAGCAGTACTTC	CASSLLPGWQYEQYF	.	TRBJ2-7	15	TRBV5-6	.
TGTGCCAGCACCCCTTCTCCGGACAGCAATGAGCAGTTCTTC	CASTPSPDSNEQFF	.	TRBJ2-1	14	TRBV9	.
TGTGCCAGCAGCTTATCAGCAGGGTACAATCAGCCCCAGCATTTT	CASSLSAGYNQPQHF	.	TRBJ1-5	15	TRBV7-8	.
TGTGCCAGCAGTTTGGGGGGGCTAAATTACAATGAGCAGTTCTTC	CASSLGGLNYNEQFF	.	TRBJ2-1	15	TRBV28	.
TGTGCCAGCAGTCTGCGCGTTCCTGGCGAGCAGTACTTC	CASSLRVPGEQYF	.	TRBJ2-7	13	TRBV6-2/TRBV6-3	.
TGTGCCAGCAGCCCCAATGGAGGTCAAGAGACCCAGTACTTC	CASSPNGGQETQYF	.	TRBJ2-5	14	TRBV7-3	.
TGTGCCAGCAGCGCAAATCCGGGACTAGCGGGAGCAGATACGCAGTATTTT	CASSANPGLAGADTQYF	TRBD2	TRBJ2-3	17	TRBV9	.
TGTGCCAGCAGCGTTTCCGGAGGAGAGCGGACCAAAGAGACCCAGTACTTC	CASSVSGGERTKETQYF	.	TRBJ2-5	17	TRBV9	.
TGTGCCACCAGTGATTTGTTTGCAGGGACAGATACGCAGTATTTT	CATSDLFAGTDTQYF	.	TRBJ2-3	15	TRBV24-1	.
TGTGCCAGCAGCCCTACCCAAGGACTAGCAGCCTACGAGCAGTACTTC	CASSPTQGLAAYEQYF	TRBD2	TRBJ2-7	16	TRBV4-2	.
TGTGCCAGCAGCTTCCGACTAGCGGGGGCACGTTCCTACGAGCAGTACTTC	CASSFRLAGARSYEQYF	TRBD2	TRBJ2-7	17	TRBV7-6	.
TGTGCCAGCAGCTTAATTCCCTTTGCGGGTAACACAGATACGCAGTATTTT	CASSLIPFAGNTDTQYF	.	TRBJ2-3	17	TRBV7-3	.
TGTGCCAGCAGCGGCGGAAACTGGGGGCCCACCATATATTTT	CASSGGNWGPTIYF	.	TRBJ1-3	14	TRBV7-8	once
TGTGCCAGCACCCTAGCGGGGGGCCTCACAGATACGCAGTATTTT	CASTLAGGLTDTQYF	TRBD2	TRBJ2-3	15	TRBV5-8	.
TGCGCCAGCAGTAGGCAGGGGGCAAACAATGAGCAGTTCTTC	CASSRQGANNEQFF	TRBD1	TRBJ2-1	14	TRBV4-1	.
TGTGCCAGCTCAGCTAGCTTCGATGAGCAGTTCTTC	CASSASFDEQFF	.	TRBJ2-1	12	TRBV7-9	.
TGTGCCAGCAGCCGCGGGACAGGTGAAAATCAAGAGACCCAGTACTTC	CASSRGTGENQETQYF	TRBD1	TRBJ2-5	16	TRBV5-8	.
TGTGCCAGCAGCTTGTCCGGAGAGACTAGCAATCAGCCCCAGCATTTT	CASSLSGETSNQPQHF	.	TRBJ1-5	16	TRBV5-6	.
TGTGCCAGCAGCAACCGAGTGACTAGCGGGAGAGAGGACACCGGGGAGCTGTTTTTT	CASSNRVTSGREDTGELFF	.	TRBJ2-2	19	TRBV21-1	.
TGTGCCAGCGGTAAGATGGGGCTTCAGGGGGATACGCAGTATTTT	CASGKMGLQGDTQYF	.	TRBJ2-3	15	TRBV5-4	.
TGTGCCATCAGTGAGTATGAATGGAGTGGCTACACCTTC	CAISEYEWSGYTF	.	TRBJ1-2	13	TRBV10-3	once
TGCAGCGTTTGGACAGGGTACGAGCAGTACTTC	CSVWTGYEQYF	TRBD1	TRBJ2-7	11	TRBV29-1	.
TGTGCCAGCACCTGGGACTTGCAAAATGAGCAGTTCTTC	CASTWDLQNEQFF	.	TRBJ2-1	13	TRBV6-5	.
TGTGCCAGTAGTATTAATCAAGCCGCGGGCTACACCTTC	CASSINQAAGYTF	.	TRBJ1-2	13	TRBV19	.